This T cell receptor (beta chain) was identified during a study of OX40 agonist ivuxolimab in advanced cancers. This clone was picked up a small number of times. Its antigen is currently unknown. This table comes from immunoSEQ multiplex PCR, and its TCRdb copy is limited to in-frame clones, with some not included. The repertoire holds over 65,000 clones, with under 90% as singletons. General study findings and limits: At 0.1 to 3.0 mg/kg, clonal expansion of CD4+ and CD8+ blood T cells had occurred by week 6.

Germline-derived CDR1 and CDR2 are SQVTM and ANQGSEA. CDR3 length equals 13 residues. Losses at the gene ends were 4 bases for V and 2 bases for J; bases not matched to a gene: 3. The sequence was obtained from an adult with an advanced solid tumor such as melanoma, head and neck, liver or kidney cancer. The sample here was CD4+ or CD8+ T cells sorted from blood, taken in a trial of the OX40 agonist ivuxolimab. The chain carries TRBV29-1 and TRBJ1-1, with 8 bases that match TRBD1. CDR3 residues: CSVGGQVNTEAFF. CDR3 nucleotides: TGCAGCGTTGGGGGACAGGTTAACACTGAAGCTTTCTTT.